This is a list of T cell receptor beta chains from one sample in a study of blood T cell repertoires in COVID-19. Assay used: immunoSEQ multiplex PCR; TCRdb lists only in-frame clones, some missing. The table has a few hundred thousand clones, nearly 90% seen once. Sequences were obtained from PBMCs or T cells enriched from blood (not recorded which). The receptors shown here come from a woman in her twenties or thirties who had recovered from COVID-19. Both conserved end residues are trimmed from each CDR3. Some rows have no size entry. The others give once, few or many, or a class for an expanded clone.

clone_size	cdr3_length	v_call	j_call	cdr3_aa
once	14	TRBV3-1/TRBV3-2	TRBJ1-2	ASSLLGDRVTYGYT
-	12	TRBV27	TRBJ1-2	ASSLDRVSYGYT
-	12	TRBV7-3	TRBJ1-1	ASSLGRGSTEAF
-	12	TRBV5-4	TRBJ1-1	ASHGDRLNTEAF
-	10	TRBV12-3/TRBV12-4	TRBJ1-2	ASSTNSYGYT
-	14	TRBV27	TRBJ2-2	ASSFLDRVSIGELF
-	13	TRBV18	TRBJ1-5	ASSVGTGNNQPQH
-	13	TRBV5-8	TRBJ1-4	ASSWGQATNEKLF
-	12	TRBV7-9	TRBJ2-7	ASSYDRAVHEQY
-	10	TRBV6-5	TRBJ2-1	ASSPQGNEQF
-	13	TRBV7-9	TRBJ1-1	ASHSDRGGNTEAF
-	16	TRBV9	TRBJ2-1	ASSSRGGGTGSYNEQF
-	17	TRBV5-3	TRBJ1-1	ARSPGGRQGALMEGRAF
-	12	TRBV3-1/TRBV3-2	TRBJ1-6	ASSHRDNNSPLH